This T cell receptor (beta chain) was retrieved from a study of blood T cell repertoires in COVID-19. As for the study in general: Italy, Spain and the United States were the sources of the convalescent and acute COVID-19 samples. T cells, B-cell-depleted T cells, or PBMCs provided the cDNA or gDNA that served as material.

The CDR3 totals 16 residues. Germline CDR1 KGHSH, CDR2 LQKENI. V lost 3 bases and J 4 bases, leaving 13 bases between the germline ends. Per the authors' pipeline: Scientists estimated how many nucleated cells there were by amplifying reference gene primers. Repertoires were generated with immunoSEQ multiplex PCR, while TCRdb's copy carries only in-frame clones and drops some. V, J and clone size were drawn from that table, and D and trimming were deduced from the DNA. The profile shows 100,000 to 150,000 clones, over 75% of them singletons. The sample consisted of peripheral blood. The rearrangement uses TRBV18 and TRBJ1-6; perhaps TRBD1 as D (5 bases). The sequence was collected from a woman aged 80 or over with acute or convalescent COVID-19. DNA of the CDR3: TGTGCCAGCTCACCCGGGGGGGGGAGATATAATTCACCCCTCCACTTT. Translation gives CASSPGGGRYNSPLHF.